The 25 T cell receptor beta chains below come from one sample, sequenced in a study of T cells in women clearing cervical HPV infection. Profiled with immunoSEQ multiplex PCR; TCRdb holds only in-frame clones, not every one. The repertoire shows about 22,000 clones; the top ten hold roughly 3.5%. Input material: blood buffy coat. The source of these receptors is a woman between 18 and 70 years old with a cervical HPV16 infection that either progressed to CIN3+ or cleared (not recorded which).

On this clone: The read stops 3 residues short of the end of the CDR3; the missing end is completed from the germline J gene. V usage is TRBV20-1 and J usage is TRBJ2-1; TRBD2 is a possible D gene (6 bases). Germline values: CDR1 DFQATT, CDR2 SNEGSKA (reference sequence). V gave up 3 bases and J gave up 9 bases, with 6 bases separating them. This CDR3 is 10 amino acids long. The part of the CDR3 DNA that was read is TGCAGTGCTAGGGAGGGTGAG. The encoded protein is CSAREGE. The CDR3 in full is CSAREGEQFF.

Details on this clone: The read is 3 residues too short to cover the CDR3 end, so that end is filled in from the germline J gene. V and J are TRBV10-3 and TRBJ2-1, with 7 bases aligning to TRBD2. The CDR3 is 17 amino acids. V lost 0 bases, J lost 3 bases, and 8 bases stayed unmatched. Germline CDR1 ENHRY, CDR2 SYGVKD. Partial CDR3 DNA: TGTGCCATCAGTGAGTCGAGTGGCGGGAGCGTCTACAATGAG. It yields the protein CAISESSGGSVYNE. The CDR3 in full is CAISESSGGSVYNEQFF.

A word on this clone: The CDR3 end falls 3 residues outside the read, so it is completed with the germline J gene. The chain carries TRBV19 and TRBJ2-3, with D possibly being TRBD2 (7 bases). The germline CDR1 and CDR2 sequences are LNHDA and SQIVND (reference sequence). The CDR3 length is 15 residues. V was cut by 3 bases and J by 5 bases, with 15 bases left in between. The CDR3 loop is CASSIHRGGQDTQYF. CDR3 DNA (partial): TGTGCCAGTAGTATCCATAGGGGGGGGCAAGATACG.

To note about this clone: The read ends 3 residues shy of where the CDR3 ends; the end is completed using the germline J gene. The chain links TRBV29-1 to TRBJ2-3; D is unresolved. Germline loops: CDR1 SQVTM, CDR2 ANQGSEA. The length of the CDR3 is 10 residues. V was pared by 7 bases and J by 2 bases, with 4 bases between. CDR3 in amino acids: CSEYTDTQYF. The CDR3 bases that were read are TGCAGCGAATACACAGATACG.

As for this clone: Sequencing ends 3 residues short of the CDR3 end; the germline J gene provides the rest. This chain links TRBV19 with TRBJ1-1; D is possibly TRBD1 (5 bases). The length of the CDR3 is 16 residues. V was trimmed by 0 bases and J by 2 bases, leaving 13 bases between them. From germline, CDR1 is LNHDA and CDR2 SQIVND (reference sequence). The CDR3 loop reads CASSIDFSQANTEAFF. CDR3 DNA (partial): TGTGCCAGTAGTATAGATTTTTCACAGGCTAACACTGAA.

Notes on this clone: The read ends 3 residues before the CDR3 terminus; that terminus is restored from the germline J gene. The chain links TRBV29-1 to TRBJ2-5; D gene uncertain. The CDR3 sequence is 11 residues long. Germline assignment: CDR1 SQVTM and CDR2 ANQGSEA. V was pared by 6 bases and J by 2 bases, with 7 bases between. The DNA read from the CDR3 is TGCAGCGTCCAACTTCAAGAGACC. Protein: CSVQLQET. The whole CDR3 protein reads CSVQLQETQYF.

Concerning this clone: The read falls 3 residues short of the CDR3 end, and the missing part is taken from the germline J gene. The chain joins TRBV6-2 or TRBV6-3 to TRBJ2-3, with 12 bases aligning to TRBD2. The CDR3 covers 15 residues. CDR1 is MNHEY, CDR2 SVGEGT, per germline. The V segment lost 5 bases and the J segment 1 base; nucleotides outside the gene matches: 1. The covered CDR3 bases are TGTGCCAGCAGTAGGACTAGCGGGGGCACAGATACG. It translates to CASSRTSGGTDT. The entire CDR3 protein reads CASSRTSGGTDTQYF.

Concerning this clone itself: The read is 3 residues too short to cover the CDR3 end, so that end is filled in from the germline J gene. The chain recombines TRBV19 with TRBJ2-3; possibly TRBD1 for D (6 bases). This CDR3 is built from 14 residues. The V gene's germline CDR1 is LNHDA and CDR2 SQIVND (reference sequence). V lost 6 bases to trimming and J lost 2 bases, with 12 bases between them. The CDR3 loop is CASRPTGNTDTQYF. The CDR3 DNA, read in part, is TGTGCCAGTAGACCTACAGGGAACACAGATACG.

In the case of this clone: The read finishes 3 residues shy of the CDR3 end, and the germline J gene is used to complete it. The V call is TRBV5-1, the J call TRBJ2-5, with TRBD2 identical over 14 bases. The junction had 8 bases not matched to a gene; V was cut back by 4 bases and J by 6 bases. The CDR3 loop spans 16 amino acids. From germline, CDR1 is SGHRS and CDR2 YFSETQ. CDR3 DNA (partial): TGCGCCAGCAGCGTAGGACTAGCGGGAGGTCGAAAGACC. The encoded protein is CASSVGLAGGRKT. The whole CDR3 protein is CASSVGLAGGRKTQYF.

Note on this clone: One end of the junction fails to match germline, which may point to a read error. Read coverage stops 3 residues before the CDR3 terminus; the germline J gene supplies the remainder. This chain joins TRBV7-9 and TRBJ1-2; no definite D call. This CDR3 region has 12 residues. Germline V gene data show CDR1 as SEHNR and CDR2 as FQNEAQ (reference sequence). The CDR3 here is CSSSLVSYGYTF. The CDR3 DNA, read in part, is TGTTCCAGCAGCTTAGTTAGCTATGGC.

The CDR3 loop is CSAYRDTDTQYF. CDR3 DNA, as far as it was read: TGCAGTGCATACAGGGACACAGATACG. The chain links TRBV20-1 to TRBJ2-3; TRBD1 might be the D (6 bases). The DNA ends 3 residues before the CDR3 does, and the rest of the CDR3 is filled in from the germline J gene. This CDR3 comprises 12 residues. In germline, CDR1 is DFQATT, CDR2 SNEGSKA (reference sequence). The V end lost 6 bases, the J end lost 2 bases, and 9 bases lay between the germline ends.

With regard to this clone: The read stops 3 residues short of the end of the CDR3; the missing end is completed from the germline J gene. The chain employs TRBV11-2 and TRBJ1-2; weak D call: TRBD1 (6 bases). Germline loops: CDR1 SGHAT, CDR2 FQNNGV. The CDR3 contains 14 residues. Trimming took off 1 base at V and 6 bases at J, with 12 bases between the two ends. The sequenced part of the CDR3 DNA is TGTGCCAGCAGCTTAGCAGGGGTTGGACATGGC. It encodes CASSLAGVGHG. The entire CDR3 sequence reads CASSLAGVGHGYTF.

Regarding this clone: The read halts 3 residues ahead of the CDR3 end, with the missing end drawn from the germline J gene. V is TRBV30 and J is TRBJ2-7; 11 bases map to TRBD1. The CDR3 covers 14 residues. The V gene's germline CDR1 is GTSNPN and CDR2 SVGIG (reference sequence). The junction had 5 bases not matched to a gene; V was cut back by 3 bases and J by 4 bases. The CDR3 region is CAWSRDRGRYEQYF. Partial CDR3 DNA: TGTGCCTGGAGCCGGGACAGGGGGAGGTACGAG.

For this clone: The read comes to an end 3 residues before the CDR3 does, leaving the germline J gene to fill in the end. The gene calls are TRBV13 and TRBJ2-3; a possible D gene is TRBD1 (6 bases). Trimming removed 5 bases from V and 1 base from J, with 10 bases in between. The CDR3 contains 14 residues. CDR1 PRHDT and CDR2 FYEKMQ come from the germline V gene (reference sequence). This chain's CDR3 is CASSGRTGTDTQYF. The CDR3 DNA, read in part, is TGTGCCAGCAGCGGACGGACAGGCACAGATACG.

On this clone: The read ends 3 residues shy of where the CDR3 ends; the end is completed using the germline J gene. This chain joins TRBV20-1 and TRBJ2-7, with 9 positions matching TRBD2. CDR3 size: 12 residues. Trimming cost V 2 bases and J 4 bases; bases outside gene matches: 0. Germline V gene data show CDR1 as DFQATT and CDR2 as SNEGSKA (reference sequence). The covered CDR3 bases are TGCAGTGCTAGACTAGCGGGATACGAG. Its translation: CSARLAGYE. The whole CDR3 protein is CSARLAGYEQYF.

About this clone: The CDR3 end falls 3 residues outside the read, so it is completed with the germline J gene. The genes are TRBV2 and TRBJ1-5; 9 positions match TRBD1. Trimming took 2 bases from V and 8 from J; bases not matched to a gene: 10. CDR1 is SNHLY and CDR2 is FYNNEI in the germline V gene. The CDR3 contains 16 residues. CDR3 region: CASSELVTGGMEPQHF. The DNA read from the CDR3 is TGTGCCAGCAGTGAATTGGTGACAGGGGGTATGGAGCCC.

The CDR3 loop reads CAGRGGTAGNTIYF. The sequenced CDR3 bases are TGTGCCGGGAGGGGAGGGACAGCTGGAAACACC. V usage is TRBV28 and J usage is TRBJ1-3; 7 bases are shared with TRBD1. The sequence runs out 3 residues before the end of the CDR3; the remainder is reconstructed from the germline J gene. The CDR3 length is 14 residues. The junction had 9 bases not matched to a gene; V was cut back by 11 bases and J by 2 bases. Germline-derived CDR1 and CDR2 are MDHEN and SYDVKM.

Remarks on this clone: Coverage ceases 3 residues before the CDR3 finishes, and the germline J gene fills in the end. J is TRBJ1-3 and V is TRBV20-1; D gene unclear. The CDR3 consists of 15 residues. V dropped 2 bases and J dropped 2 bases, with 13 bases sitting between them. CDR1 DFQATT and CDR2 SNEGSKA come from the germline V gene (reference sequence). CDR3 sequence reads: CSARFGVQAGNTIYF. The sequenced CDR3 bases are TGCAGTGCTAGATTCGGGGTTCAAGCTGGAAACACC.

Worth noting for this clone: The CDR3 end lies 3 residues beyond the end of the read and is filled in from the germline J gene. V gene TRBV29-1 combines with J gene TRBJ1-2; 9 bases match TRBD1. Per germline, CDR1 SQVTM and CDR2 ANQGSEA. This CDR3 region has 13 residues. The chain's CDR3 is CSVDDTGGRGYTF. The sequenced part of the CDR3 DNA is TGCAGCGTTGACGATACAGGGGGCAGGGGC. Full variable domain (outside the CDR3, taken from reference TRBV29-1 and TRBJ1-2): SAVISQKPSRDICQRGTSLTIQCQVDSQVTMMFWYRQQPGQSLTLIATANQGSEATYESGFVIDKFPISRPNLTFSTLTVSNMSPEDSSIYLCSVDDTGGRGYTFGSGTRLTVV.

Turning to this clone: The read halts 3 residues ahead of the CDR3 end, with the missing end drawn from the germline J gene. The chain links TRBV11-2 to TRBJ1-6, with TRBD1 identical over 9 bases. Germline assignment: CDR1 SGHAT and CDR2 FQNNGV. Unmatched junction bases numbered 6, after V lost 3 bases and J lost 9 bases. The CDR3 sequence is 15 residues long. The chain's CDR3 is CASSLAGTGSSPLHF. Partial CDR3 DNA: TGTGCCAGCAGCTTGGCCGGGACAGGGAGTTCACCC.

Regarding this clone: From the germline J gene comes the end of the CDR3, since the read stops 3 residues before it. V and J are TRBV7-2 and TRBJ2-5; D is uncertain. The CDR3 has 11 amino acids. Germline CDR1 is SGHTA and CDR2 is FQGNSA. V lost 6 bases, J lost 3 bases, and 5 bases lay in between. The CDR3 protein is CASRLKETQYF. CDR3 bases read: TGTGCCAGCAGACTTAAAGAGACC. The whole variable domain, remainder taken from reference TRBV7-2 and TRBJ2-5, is GAGVSQSPSNKVTEKGKDVELRCDPISGHTALYWYRQSLGQGLEFLIYFQGNSAPDKSGLPSDRFSAERTGGSVSTLTIQRTQQEDSAVYLCASRLKETQYFGPGTRLLVL.

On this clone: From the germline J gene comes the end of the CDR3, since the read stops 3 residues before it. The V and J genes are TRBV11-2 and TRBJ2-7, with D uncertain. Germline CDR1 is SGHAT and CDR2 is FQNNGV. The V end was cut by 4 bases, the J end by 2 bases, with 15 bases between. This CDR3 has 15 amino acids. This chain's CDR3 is CASSSTPTPPYEQYF. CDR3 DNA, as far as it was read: TGTGCCAGCAGCTCAACCCCGACACCGCCCTACGAG.

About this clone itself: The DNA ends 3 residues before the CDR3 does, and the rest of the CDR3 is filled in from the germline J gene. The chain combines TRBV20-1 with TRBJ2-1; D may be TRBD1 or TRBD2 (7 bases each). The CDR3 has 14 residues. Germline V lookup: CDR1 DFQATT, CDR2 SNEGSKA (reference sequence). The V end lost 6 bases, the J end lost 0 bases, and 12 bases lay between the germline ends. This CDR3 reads CSAGEGASYNEQFF. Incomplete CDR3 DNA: TGCAGTGCCGGGGAGGGGGCCTCCTACAATGAG.

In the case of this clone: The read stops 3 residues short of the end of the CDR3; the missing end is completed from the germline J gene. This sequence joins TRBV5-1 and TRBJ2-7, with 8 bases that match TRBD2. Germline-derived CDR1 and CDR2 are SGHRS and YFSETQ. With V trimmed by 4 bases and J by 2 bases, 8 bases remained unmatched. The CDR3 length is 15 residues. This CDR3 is CASSPETSEPYEQYF. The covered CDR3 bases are TGCGCCAGCAGCCCCGAGACTAGCGAGCCCTACGAG.

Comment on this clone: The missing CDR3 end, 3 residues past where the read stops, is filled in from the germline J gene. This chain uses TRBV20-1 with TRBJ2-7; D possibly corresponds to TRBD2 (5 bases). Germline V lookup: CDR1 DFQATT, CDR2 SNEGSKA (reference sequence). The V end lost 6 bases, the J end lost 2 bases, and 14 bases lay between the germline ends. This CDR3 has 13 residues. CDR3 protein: CSAARRGTYEQYF. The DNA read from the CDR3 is TGCAGTGCGGCCAGACGGGGAACCTACGAG.